The 22 T cell receptor beta chains given below trace back to one sample, sequenced in a study of T cell responses to AZD1222 COVID-19 vaccine. Here immunoSEQ multiplex PCR was the method, and the copy in TCRdb shows in-frame clones only, minus some. The sample lists around 58,000 clones; around 84% were seen once. This material consisted of peripheral blood, taken on day 0 of AZD1222 vaccination. The source is an adult in good health.

The CDR3 nucleotides are TGTGCCAGCAGTGGAAACTCTGGAAACACCATATATTTT. The encoded protein is CASSGNSGNTIYF. The V and J genes are TRBV27 and TRBJ1-3; D unresolved. Germline V lookup: CDR1 MNHEY, CDR2 SMNVEV (reference sequence). The CDR3 contains 13 residues. Trimming stripped 5 bases from V and 0 bases from J, with 5 bases between.

This clone was counted a single time. This chain uses TRBV7-6 with TRBJ1-5; D not resolved. The CDR3 has 14 residues. Trimming pared 1 base from V and 1 base from J, leaving 5 bases between. Germline lookup yields CDR1 SGHVS and CDR2 FNYEAQ. CDR3 sequence (DNA): TGTGCCAGCAGCTTAGGACTCAGCAATCAGCCCCAGCATTTT. Amino acids: CASSLGLSNQPQHF.

The J gene is TRBJ1-2, the V gene TRBV30; D is possibly TRBD1 (6 bases). The V end was cut by 2 bases, the J end by 7 bases, with 11 bases between. Germline V gene data show CDR1 as GTSNPN and CDR2 as SVGIG (reference sequence). This CDR3 contains 12 residues. CDR3 protein: CAWSSGALGYTF. As DNA, the CDR3 is TGTGCCTGGAGTTCGGGGGCGCTTGGCTACACCTTC.

V is TRBV6-2 or TRBV6-3 and J is TRBJ1-5; D remains ambiguous. Trimming stripped 5 bases from V and 9 bases from J, with 11 bases between. The CDR3 contains 12 residues. CDR1 is MNHEY, CDR2 SVGEGT, per germline. The CDR3 sequence: CASSLQLWPQHF. The CDR3 DNA follows: TGTGCCAGCAGTCTTCAACTATGGCCCCAGCATTTT.

V usage is TRBV5-1 and J usage is TRBJ1-2, with D possibly matching TRBD1 (6 bases). CDR1 and CDR2 (germline): SGHRS, YFSETQ. V shed 5 bases and J shed 5 bases, with 16 bases lying between them. The CDR3 consists of 14 residues. CDR3 protein: CASREPGQGYGYTF. CDR3 in DNA: TGCGCCAGCAGGGAACCGGGCCAGGGGTATGGCTACACCTTC.

The V call is TRBV24-1, the J call TRBJ2-3; D might be TRBD2 (5 bases). V dropped 3 bases and J dropped 0 bases, with 9 bases sitting between them. CDR1 and CDR2 (germline): KGHDR, SFDVKD. This CDR3 contains 15 residues. CDR3 nucleotides: TGTGCCACCAGTGATCCGAGCGGTAGCACAGATACGCAGTATTTT. Its translation is CATSDPSGSTDTQYF.

The table lists this clone with a count of one. The chain employs TRBV5-6 and TRBJ2-1; tentative D call: TRBD2 (5 bases). Trimming stripped 4 bases from V and 4 bases from J, with 6 bases between. CDR3 length: 12 amino acids. In germline, CDR1 is SGHDT, CDR2 YYEEEE. The CDR3 nucleotides read TGTGCCAGCAGCCCGGGGTACAATGAGCAGTTCTTC. This translates into CASSPGYNEQFF.

The chain uses TRBV12-3 or TRBV12-4 and TRBJ1-6; D unclear. The CDR3 spans 13 residues. Trimming removed 8 bases at V and 4 bases at J, with 9 bases between. The CDR3 DNA reads as TGTGCCAGCCATGGAATTTATAATTCACCCCTCCACTTT. Amino acids: CASHGIYNSPLHF.

This clone has only a few counts. The CDR3 bases are TGCGCCAGCAGCATGGAGGGACAGGCCAGCTCCTACGAGCAGTACTTC. It specifies CASSMEGQASSYEQYF. This chain connects TRBV5-1 to TRBJ2-7; 8 positions match TRBD1. CDR3 length: 16 residues. Germline CDR1 is SGHRS and CDR2 is YFSETQ. Trimming cost V 4 bases and J 0 bases; bases outside gene matches: 9.

In this sample, this clone turned up once. The V gene is TRBV2, the J gene TRBJ1-1; a weak D match, TRBD1 (6 bases). The CDR3 sequence is 15 residues long. V was clipped by 0 bases and J by 5 bases, with 13 bases between them. Per germline, CDR1 SNHLY and CDR2 FYNNEI. CDR3 protein: CASSEADKGGTEAFF. CDR3 sequence (DNA): TGTGCCAGCAGTGAAGCGGATAAAGGGGGAACTGAAGCTTTCTTT.

This chain connects TRBV7-2 to TRBJ1-2, with D possibly matching TRBD1 (5 bases). Germline V lookup: CDR1 SGHTA, CDR2 FQGNSA. The CDR3 sequence is 14 residues long. V was pared by 3 bases and J by 5 bases, with 13 bases between. The CDR3, as DNA: TGTGCCAGCAGCTTTAATCAGGGAGCTTATGGCTACACCTTC. This sequence encodes CASSFNQGAYGYTF. Full variable domain (rest looked up from reference TRBV7-2 and TRBJ1-2): GAGVSQSPSNKVTEKGKDVELRCDPISGHTALYWYRQSLGQGLEFLIYFQGNSAPDKSGLPSDRFSAERTGGSVSTLTIQRTQQEDSAVYLCASSFNQGAYGYTFGSGTRLTVV.

J is TRBJ2-7 and V is TRBV29-1; no clear D gene. This CDR3 is 11 amino acids long. Trimming cost V 3 bases and J 3 bases, with 6 bases left between them. Germline V gene data show CDR1 as SQVTM and CDR2 as ANQGSEA. CDR3 sequence reads: CSVDGGYEQYF. The CDR3 DNA sequence: TGCAGCGTTGACGGCGGCTACGAGCAGTACTTC.

Written as DNA, the CDR3 is TGTGCCAGCAGCTCACAGGGGGGGATGAACACTGAAGCTTTCTTT. As protein: CASSSQGGMNTEAFF. The genes are TRBV7-3 and TRBJ1-1; 8 positions agree with TRBD1. With 4 bases clipped from V and 0 bases from J, the junction kept 4 bases outside the gene matches. The CDR3 length is 15 residues. CDR1 SGHTA and CDR2 FQGTGA come from the germline V gene.

The CDR3 DNA sequence: TGTGCCAGCAGCTTGGACAGGGTATCACCCCTCCACTTT. Amino acids: CASSLDRVSPLHF. The chain couples TRBV5-6 to TRBJ1-6; a weak D match, TRBD1 (6 bases). From germline, CDR1 is SGHDT and CDR2 YYEEEE. V dropped 0 bases and J dropped 10 bases, with 8 bases sitting between them. The CDR3 contains 13 residues.

V gene TRBV9 combines with J gene TRBJ2-5, with D maybe TRBD2 (6 bases). V lost 3 bases to trimming and J lost 0 bases, with 18 bases between them. Per germline, CDR1 SGDLS and CDR2 YYNGEE. The CDR3 is made up of 17 amino acids. The CDR3 spells CASSASGRQLYQETQYF. The CDR3 DNA is TGTGCCAGCAGCGCCTCCGGGAGACAGCTGTACCAAGAGACCCAGTACTTC.

CDR3 in DNA: TGTGCCAGCAGCCCCCCGACAGGGGCCCCCTACGAGCAGTACTTC. Translation gives CASSPPTGAPYEQYF. The chain is built from TRBV28 and TRBJ2-7; 8 bases are a match to TRBD1. V was clipped by 6 bases and J by 2 bases; unmatched bases: 9. The CDR3 spans 15 residues. The germline V gene encodes CDR1 MDHEN and CDR2 SYDVKM.

V is TRBV11-2 and J is TRBJ2-1; D is ambiguous. CDR1 SGHAT and CDR2 FQNNGV come from the germline V gene. The CDR3 covers 16 residues. Trimming took 1 base from V and 4 from J, leaving 14 bases between them. For the CDR3, the DNA is TGTGCCAGCAGCTTAGGGGCCGCCCCCAGGTACAATGAGCAGTTCTTC. Its protein product is CASSLGAAPRYNEQFF.

This rearrangement joins TRBV5-1 to TRBJ1-1; 7 bases align to TRBD1. CDR1 is SGHRS, CDR2 YFSETQ, per germline. The CDR3 has 14 residues. Losses at the gene ends were 3 bases for V and 5 bases for J; bases not matched to a gene: 7. CDR3 in DNA: TGCGCCAGCAGCTCCCACAGGGGTAGTACTGAAGCTTTCTTT. Translated, it gives CASSSHRGSTEAFF.

The rearrangement joins TRBV6-5 to TRBJ1-3; tentatively, D is TRBD1 (5 bases). Per germline, CDR1 MNHEY and CDR2 SVGAGI. The CDR3 sequence is 13 residues long. V lost 8 bases, J lost 1 base, and 9 bases lay in between. The DNA of the CDR3 is TGTGCCAGCTGGGAGGGGTCTGGAAACACCATATATTTT. Translation: CASWEGSGNTIYF.

The CDR3 DNA reads TGTGCCAGCAGTTACGGGACAGGGAATGAGCAGTTCTTC. Translation gives CASSYGTGNEQFF. The chain links TRBV6-2 or TRBV6-3 to TRBJ2-1; TRBD1 agrees at 9 bases. The V gene's germline CDR1 is MNHEY and CDR2 SVGEGT. V dropped 2 bases and J dropped 7; count of bases not matched to a gene: 0. This CDR3 region has 13 residues.

This clone is termed medium-sized (0.01 to 0.1%). Other DNA sequences in this specimen translate into the identical CDR3. V is TRBV6-5 and J is TRBJ1-4; D is unresolved. The CDR3 loop spans 15 amino acids. Deletions cut 6 bases from V and 0 bases from J, with 11 bases between. The germline V gene has CDR1 MNHEY and CDR2 SVGAGI. The CDR3 sequence: CASSTEGATNEKLFF. For the CDR3, the DNA is TGTGCCAGCAGCACCGAAGGAGCAACTAATGAAAAACTGTTTTTT.

The CDR3 spells CASSVGTGVYEQYF. CDR3 nucleotides: TGTGCCAGCAGCGTAGGGACAGGGGTCTACGAGCAGTACTTC. V gene TRBV9 combines with J gene TRBJ2-7, with TRBD1 matching 9 bases. CDR1 and CDR2 (germline): SGDLS, YYNGEE. The CDR3 is 14 amino acids. Trimming removed 0 bases from V and 3 bases from J; junction bases left unmatched: 1.